A single sample is the source of the 13 T cell receptor beta chains below, sequenced in a study of T cell responses to AZD1222 COVID-19 vaccine. Sequencing used immunoSEQ multiplex PCR; TCRdb keeps in-frame clones, though not all of them. The sample includes 120,000 to 150,000 clones, approximately 88% of them seen just once. The sequencing here drew on peripheral blood, taken on day 0 of MenACWY control vaccination. Receptors were obtained from an adult in good health.

The V and J genes are TRBV4-3 and TRBJ2-7, with D uncertain. This CDR3 comprises 16 residues. The germline V and J ends were trimmed by 0 bases and 0 bases, with 12 bases remaining between them. In germline, CDR1 is LGHNA, CDR2 YSLEER. The CDR3 loop is CASSQEATQNSYEQYF. The CDR3 bases are TGCGCCAGCAGCCAAGAGGCGACGCAAAACTCCTACGAGCAGTACTTC.

This rearrangement joins TRBV5-8 to TRBJ1-1, with 8 nucleotides matching TRBD1. V gave up 5 bases and J gave up 6 bases; unmatched junction bases: 9. The germline CDR1 and CDR2 sequences are SGHTS and YDEGEE. The CDR3 has 14 amino acids. CDR3 in amino acids: CASRFDRGLAEAFF. CDR3 nucleotide sequence: TGTGCCAGCAGGTTCGACAGGGGTTTGGCTGAAGCTTTCTTT.

The V call is TRBV24-1, the J call TRBJ2-3; 9 positions match TRBD1. V lost 7 bases, J lost 3 bases, and 7 bases stayed unmatched. Germline values: CDR1 KGHDR, CDR2 SFDVKD. This CDR3 region has 15 residues. The CDR3 DNA sequence: TGTGCCACCAGCATGGGACAGGGAAGGACAGATACGCAGTATTTT. Residues: CATSMGQGRTDTQYF.

This rearrangement joins TRBV6-6 to TRBJ1-2; D ambiguous. V lost 6 bases to trimming and J lost 4 bases, with 12 bases between them. CDR1 and CDR2 (germline): MNHNY, SVGAGI (reference sequence). The CDR3 runs to 13 residues. CDR3 DNA sequence: TGTGCCAGCAGGACTCGGACCACCTATGGCTACACCTTC. This translates into CASRTRTTYGYTF.

This clone was counted once. The genes are TRBV7-3 and TRBJ2-5; 7 positions match TRBD1. The germline V gene has CDR1 SGHTA and CDR2 FQGTGA. J was trimmed by 7 bases and V by 1 base; bases with no gene match: 3. The length of the CDR3 is 13 residues. In DNA form, the CDR3 reads TGTGCCAGCAGCTTAAGCCGGACAGGGACCCAGTACTTC. Its protein is CASSLSRTGTQYF.

The V gene is TRBV7-9, the J gene TRBJ1-1; tentative D call: TRBD1 (5 bases). Germline V gene sequence: CDR1 SEHNR, CDR2 FQNEAQ (reference sequence). V gave up 4 bases and J gave up 1 base, with 7 bases separating them. This CDR3 region has 13 residues. The CDR3 spells CASSWGGNTEAFF. CDR3 nucleotides: TGTGCCAGCAGCTGGGGGGGGAACACTGAAGCTTTCTTT.

The CDR3 coding sequence is TGCGCCAGCAGCGTCACAGGGGCCGACACTGAAGCTTTCTTT. This codes for CASSVTGADTEAFF. The chain carries TRBV4-3 and TRBJ1-1; 7 bases agree with TRBD1. The CDR3 has 14 residues. After removal of 5 bases from V and 3 bases from J, the junction contained 6 bases not matched to a gene. CDR1 is LGHNA, CDR2 YSLEER, per germline.

The V gene is TRBV11-3, the J gene TRBJ2-1; possibly TRBD1 for D (5 bases). Germline loops: CDR1 SGHNT, CDR2 YENEEA. V was clipped by 1 base and J by 7 bases, with 11 bases between them. The CDR3 extends over 14 amino acids. CDR3 region: CASSLGGLINEQFF. CDR3 DNA sequence: TGTGCCAGCAGCTTAGGGGGCTTGATTAATGAGCAGTTCTTC.

This rearrangement joins TRBV6-5 to TRBJ2-1; 8 bases are shared with TRBD2. With V trimmed by 10 bases and J by 9 bases, 17 bases remained unmatched. This CDR3 has 15 residues. The germline V gene encodes CDR1 MNHEY and CDR2 SVGAGI. The chain's CDR3 is CAITLLGTSLSEQFF. CDR3 bases: TGTGCCATCACCCTACTTGGGACTAGTTTAAGTGAGCAGTTCTTC.

The genes are TRBV5-1 and TRBJ1-4; TRBD1 matches at 7 bases. CDR1 and CDR2 from the germline V gene are SGHRS and YFSETQ. Trimming took 3 bases from V and 1 from J; bases not matched to a gene: 6. The CDR3 sequence is 16 residues long. CDR3 coding DNA: TGCGCCAGCAGCTCCGGACAGGACCGAACTAATGAAAAACTGTTTTTT. Its translation is CASSSGQDRTNEKLFF.

This clone was detected only once. The V gene is TRBV3-1 (or the pseudogene TRBV3-2), the J gene TRBJ2-1; D is unresolved. The CDR3 consists of 12 residues. CDR1 and CDR2 (germline): LGHDT, YNNKEL (reference sequence). With 1 base removed from V and 8 bases from J, the gap between germline ends came to 6 bases. The CDR3 DNA follows: TGTGCCAGCAGCCAAGTTAGTGATGAGCAGTTCTTC. Encoded protein: CASSQVSDEQFF.

The chain is built from TRBV5-6 and TRBJ2-2, with no clear D. The germline CDR1 and CDR2 sequences are SGHDT and YYEEEE. The CDR3 covers 15 residues. The germline V and J ends were trimmed by 1 base and 5 bases, with 12 bases remaining between them. The CDR3 here is CASSLFGPSTGELFF. The CDR3 DNA sequence: TGTGCCAGCAGCTTGTTCGGGCCTTCAACCGGGGAGCTGTTTTTT.

The rearrangement joins TRBV12-3 or TRBV12-4 to TRBJ1-2, with a tentative D call TRBD1 (6 bases). The CDR3 has 12 amino acids. Between the trimmed V and J ends, which lost 8 bases and 5 bases, there was a span of 12 bases. CDR3 sequence: CASGGRGYGYTF. The DNA for the CDR3 is TGTGCCAGCGGGGGGCGAGGATATGGCTACACCTTC.